This T cell receptor beta chain originates from a study of T cells in Graves' hyperthyroidism and ophthalmopathy. This clonotype was observed a few times. Its antigen is unidentified. Amplified TCR beta CDR3 regions came from RNA transcripts. The HTBI primer set served for first-round RT-PCR of the TCR CDR3. Via MiXCR, TCRdb re-called the multiplex PCR reads, giving one row per CDR3 protein. The table has about 610,000 distinct CDR3 sequences, 16% seen once. Study conclusions and caveats: Ophthalmopathy was told apart from stable hyperthyroidism by a 13 V-J model. Ophthalmopathy prediction by the model preceded onset by a median about 6 months.

This CDR3 comprises 15 residues. V lost 4 bases and J lost 5, with 18 bases in between. The germline V gene encodes CDR1 SGHRS and CDR2 YFSETQ. This sequence originates from a woman aged 35 to 49 with Graves' ophthalmopathy. The chain has TRBV5-1 and TRBJ1-2; D might be TRBD1 (5 bases). The material sequenced was blood. CDR3 sequence (DNA): TGCGCCAGCAGCCTGAAATCCGGGACGGATTATGGCTACACCTTC. This encodes CASSLKSGTDYGYTF.